The next 25 T cell receptor beta chains were all read from a single sample in a study of control samples from healthy donors and cancer patients. Here immunoSEQ multiplex PCR was the method, and the copy in TCRdb shows in-frame clones only, minus some. The sample consists of 100,000 to 150,000 clones, about nine tenths of them appearing once. Material: blood. Receptors originate from a man younger than 35 in good health.

The chain has TRBV4-1 and TRBJ2-5; D possibly corresponds to TRBD1 (6 bases). CDR3 length equals 16 residues. Trimming removed 2 bases from V and 0 bases from J, with 13 bases in between. Germline values: CDR1 MGHRA, CDR2 YSYEKL. The CDR3 DNA is TGCGCCAGCAGCCAAAGGGGACAAGCCTACCAAGAGACCCAGTACTTC. Protein product: CASSQRGQAYQETQYF.

The gene calls are TRBV7-2 and TRBJ2-5, with 16 bases identical to TRBD2. The germline V gene has CDR1 SGHTA and CDR2 FQGNSA. CDR3 length: 17 residues. After removal of 5 bases from V and 5 bases from J, the junction contained 8 bases not matched to a gene. CDR3 loop: CASSRLGTSGGVETQYF. The CDR3 DNA sequence: TGTGCCAGCAGCAGACTAGGGACTAGCGGGGGGGTGGAGACCCAGTACTTC. Drawing the rest from reference TRBV7-2 and TRBJ2-5, the complete variable domain is GAGVSQSPSNKVTEKGKDVELRCDPISGHTALYWYRQSLGQGLEFLIYFQGNSAPDKSGLPSDRFSAERTGGSVSTLTIQRTQQEDSAVYLCASSRLGTSGGVETQYFGPGTRLLVL.

The chain carries TRBV9 and TRBJ1-2; D may be TRBD1 (5 bases). The germline V gene encodes CDR1 SGDLS and CDR2 YYNGEE. Trimming shortened V by 0 bases and J by 6 bases, and 9 bases separated the two germline ends. The CDR3 is 13 amino acids. The CDR3 here is CASSVAGYDGYTF. The CDR3, as DNA: TGTGCCAGCAGCGTAGCAGGGTATGATGGCTACACCTTC.

The V call is TRBV12-3 or TRBV12-4, the J call TRBJ2-5, with 7 bases matching TRBD2. The CDR3 contains 13 residues. Unmatched junction bases numbered 1, after V lost 6 bases and J lost 0 bases. The CDR3 loop is CASRRGNQETQYF. The DNA for the CDR3 is TGTGCCAGCAGGCGGGGGAACCAAGAGACCCAGTACTTC.

V is TRBV30 and J is TRBJ2-6; D gene ambiguous. V was trimmed by 8 bases and J by 0 bases, leaving 17 bases between them. This CDR3 region has 16 residues. Germline V lookup: CDR1 GTSNPN, CDR2 SVGIG (reference sequence). CDR3 DNA: TGTGCCCTGAAAAGCACCTTAACCTCTGGGGCCAACGTCCTGACTTTC. It specifies CALKSTLTSGANVLTF.

V and J are TRBV7-9 and TRBJ1-2; maybe TRBD1 (5 bases). Trimming removed 11 bases from V and 4 bases from J, with 17 bases in between. The CDR3 contains 13 residues. Looked up from germline, CDR1 is SEHNR and CDR2 is FQNEAQ (reference sequence). The CDR3 reads CAGLTMGTYGYTF. CDR3 in DNA: TGTGCCGGACTGACCATGGGGACCTATGGCTACACCTTC. The whole variable domain, filled in from reference TRBV7-9 and TRBJ1-2, reads DTGVSQNPRHKITKRGQNVTFRCDPISEHNRLYWYRQTLGQGPEFLTYFQNEAQLEKSRLLSDRFSAERPKGSFSTLEIQRTEQGDSAMYLCAGLTMGTYGYTFGSGTRLTVV.

The V gene is TRBV5-4, the J gene TRBJ1-5; D possibly corresponds to TRBD1 (5 bases). The CDR3 contains 16 residues. Germline values: CDR1 SGHNT, CDR2 YYREEE (reference sequence). The ends were cut back, 4 bases at V and 1 base at J, with 15 bases in the middle. DNA of the CDR3: TGTGCCAGCAGCCTCCGACAGACACTCAGCAATCAGCCCCAGCATTTT. Amino acid sequence: CASSLRQTLSNQPQHF.

CDR3 bases: TGTGCCAGCAGCCAAGAAGGGACAGGGAAAAATACGCAGTATTTT. Encoded protein: CASSQEGTGKNTQYF. The rearrangement uses TRBV3-1 (or the pseudogene TRBV3-2) and TRBJ2-3, with 9 bases aligning to TRBD1. Trimming removed 0 bases from V and 7 bases from J; junction bases left unmatched: 5. Germline V gene sequence: CDR1 LGHDT, CDR2 YNNKEL (reference sequence). The CDR3 sequence is 15 residues long.

The chain couples TRBV10-3 to TRBJ2-7; weak D call: TRBD2 (6 bases). CDR3 length: 15 amino acids. Trimming left V 2 bases short and J 2 bases short, with 13 bases between. Germline V gives CDR1 ENHRY, CDR2 SYGVKD. The CDR3 loop is CAISEPEGLAYEQYF. The CDR3, as DNA: TGTGCCATCAGTGAGCCGGAGGGTCTCGCCTACGAGCAGTACTTC.

The rearrangement links TRBV6-5 to TRBJ1-2; TRBD1 agrees at 8 bases. The CDR3 loop spans 14 amino acids. With 8 bases clipped from V and 5 bases from J, the junction kept 10 bases outside the gene matches. Germline lookup yields CDR1 MNHEY and CDR2 SVGAGI. CDR3 sequence reads: CASGNRGLGYGYTF. CDR3 DNA: TGTGCCAGCGGAAACAGGGGGTTGGGGTATGGCTACACCTTC.

As concerns this clone: A read error may account for a junction end that differs from germline. The chain employs TRBV2 and TRBJ2-7; 10 positions match TRBD2. In germline, CDR1 is SNHLY, CDR2 FYNNEI. There are 14 residues in the CDR3. CDR3 sequence reads: CASRRPPSGGSLPF. DNA of the CDR3: TGTGCCAGCAGGAGACCCCCTAGCGGGGGTTCCCTTCCCTTC.

The chain uses TRBV2 and TRBJ2-5, with 7 bases that match TRBD1. This CDR3 has 15 residues. The V and J ends lost 5 bases and 1 base, in that order; junction bases with no gene match: 7. Per germline, CDR1 SNHLY and CDR2 FYNNEI. CDR3 in DNA: TGTGCCAGCAGTATACAGGGGCCTGGCCAAGAGACCCAGTACTTC. Amino acid sequence: CASSIQGPGQETQYF. Based on the CDR3 plus reference TRBV2 and TRBJ2-5, the full variable domain is EPEVTQTPSHQVTQMGQEVILRCVPISNHLYFYWYRQILGQKVEFLVSFYNNEISEKSEIFDDQFSVERPDGSNFTLKIRSTKLEDSAMYFCASSIQGPGQETQYFGPGTRLLVL.

This sequence joins TRBV7-2 and TRBJ2-5; D not resolved. Germline loops: CDR1 SGHTA, CDR2 FQGNSA. CDR3 length equals 16 residues. V was pared by 4 bases and J by 4 bases, with 19 bases between. This CDR3 reads CASSSGNRLWGETQYF. The CDR3 coding sequence is TGTGCCAGCAGCTCCGGTAACCGCCTTTGGGGAGAGACCCAGTACTTC.

By share of the sample, this clone is large (0.1 to 1%). J is TRBJ1-2 and V is TRBV19; D call uncertain. CDR1 and CDR2 from the germline V gene are LNHDA and SQIVND (reference sequence). The CDR3 runs to 15 residues. The germline V and J ends were trimmed by 3 bases and 2 bases, with 13 bases remaining between them. CDR3 residues: CASSIVATLNYGYTF. The DNA of the CDR3 is TGTGCCAGTAGTATTGTCGCCACGTTAAACTATGGCTACACCTTC.

V and J are TRBV7-9 and TRBJ1-2; maybe TRBD1 (5 bases). The CDR3 runs to 12 residues. The V end lost 1 base, the J end lost 9 bases, and 9 bases lay between the germline ends. Germline lookup yields CDR1 SEHNR and CDR2 FQNEAQ (reference sequence). The chain's CDR3 is CASSLERGSYTF. Written as DNA, the CDR3 is TGTGCCAGCAGCTTAGAGCGGGGCAGCTACACCTTC.

The chain links TRBV11-3 to TRBJ2-1; D may be TRBD1 (5 bases). Trimming removed 5 bases at V and 3 bases at J, with 14 bases between. This CDR3 contains 15 residues. The germline CDR1 and CDR2 sequences are SGHNT and YENEEA. The DNA for the CDR3 is TGTGCCAGCAGCCTGGGCAGGGTTGACTACAATGAGCAGTTCTTC. Protein sequence: CASSLGRVDYNEQFF.

The V call is TRBV2, the J call TRBJ1-1; TRBD1 matches 7 bases. V dropped 10 bases and J dropped 2; count of bases not matched to a gene: 13. From germline, CDR1 is SNHLY and CDR2 FYNNEI. There are 15 residues in the CDR3. The CDR3 DNA reads TGTGCCACTATACAGGGGCGGGGAATAAACACTGAAGCTTTCTTT. It codes for CATIQGRGINTEAFF.

The V and J genes are TRBV27 and TRBJ2-7; 9 positions agree with TRBD1. The CDR3 contains 17 residues. J lost 4 bases, V lost 6 bases, and 16 bases had no gene match. Looked up from germline, CDR1 is MNHEY and CDR2 is SMNVEV (reference sequence). Here the CDR3 DNA reads TGTGCCAGCAGCGCACGGCCCATTACAGGGGGCGCGTACGAGCAGTACTTC. Translation: CASSARPITGGAYEQYF.

The chain combines TRBV19 with TRBJ1-5, with 8 bases matching TRBD1. There are 15 residues in the CDR3. CDR1 and CDR2 from the germline V gene are LNHDA and SQIVND (reference sequence). With 10 bases clipped from V and 2 bases from J, the junction kept 10 bases outside the gene matches. Here the CDR3 reads CATRQDRAGNQPQHF. As DNA, the CDR3 is TGTGCCACCCGTCAGGACAGGGCTGGCAATCAGCCCCAGCATTTT.

The chain has TRBV4-1 and TRBJ1-1; D unclear. Looked up from germline, CDR1 is MGHRA and CDR2 is YSYEKL. Trimming cost V 4 bases and J 11 bases, with 26 bases left between them. The CDR3 extends over 16 amino acids. The CDR3 DNA reads TGCGCCAGCAGCCCAAGGGAGGACCCTAGCCCGATCCGCGCTTTCTTT. It encodes CASSPREDPSPIRAFF.

Note on this clone: The sample carries other DNA sequences with the same CDR3. The chain is built from TRBV2 and TRBJ2-3; D gene ambiguous. Trimming pared 3 bases from V and 4 bases from J, leaving 5 bases between. CDR1 and CDR2 (germline): SNHLY, FYNNEI. CDR3 length: 12 residues. The CDR3 region is CASSDRADTQYF. In DNA form, the CDR3 reads TGTGCCAGCAGTGATCGTGCAGATACGCAGTATTTT.

The chain links TRBV6-5 to TRBJ2-6; no clear D. With 0 bases removed from V and 2 bases from J, the gap between germline ends came to 5 bases. Germline V gives CDR1 MNHEY, CDR2 SVGAGI. This CDR3 comprises 15 residues. CDR3 sequence: CASSYSFPGANVLTF. The CDR3 nucleotides are TGTGCCAGCAGTTACTCTTTTCCTGGGGCCAACGTCCTGACTTTC.

CDR3 region: CASSLRQGTEAFF. Here the CDR3 DNA reads TGTGCCAGCAGCCTCCGGCAGGGCACTGAAGCTTTCTTT. This rearrangement joins TRBV11-2 to TRBJ1-1; tentatively, D is TRBD1 (5 bases). CDR1 SGHAT and CDR2 FQNNGV come from the germline V gene. The CDR3 sequence is 13 residues long. With 5 bases removed from V and 4 bases from J, the gap between germline ends came to 11 bases.

This rearrangement joins TRBV3-1 (or the pseudogene TRBV3-2) to TRBJ2-3; 10 bases agree with TRBD2. This CDR3 is 15 amino acids long. J lost 4 bases, V lost 3 bases, and 4 bases had no gene match. The V gene's germline CDR1 is LGHDT and CDR2 YNNKEL (reference sequence). CDR3 in DNA: TGTGCCAGCAGCCATAGGCTAGCGGGGGCAGATACGCAGTATTTT. This gives the protein CASSHRLAGADTQYF.

The genes are TRBV7-9 and TRBJ2-4, with D unclear. Germline V gene lookup returns CDR1 SEHNR and CDR2 FQNEAQ (reference sequence). This CDR3 contains 18 residues. V lost 5 bases, J lost 0 bases, and 20 bases lay in between. The CDR3 sequence: CASSTPASSTLAKNIQYF. In DNA, the CDR3 is TGTGCCAGCAGCACACCGGCTTCGTCGACCCTAGCCAAAAACATTCAGTACTTC.